This is a list of T cell receptor beta chains from one sample in a study of shared clonotypes between healthy human individuals. Sequencing was performed with immunoSEQ multiplex PCR; in TCRdb, only in-frame clones are kept and a portion is missing. The sample carries hundreds of thousands of clones, 90% to 97% recorded once. The specimen sequenced was naive CD8+ T cells sorted from blood. These receptors were obtained from a woman between 25 and 40 years old in good health. CDR3s include the opening cysteine and the closing phenylalanine or tryptophan. The D gene is left open where the match is weak. Some rows have no size entry. The others give once, few or many, or a class for an expanded clone.

j_gene	d_gene	abundance	v_gene	CDR3aa	CDR3nt
TRBJ1-1	TRBD1	-	TRBV5-4	CASSRDRGAMNTEAFF	TGTGCCAGCAGCCGGGACAGGGGTGCGATGAACACTGAAGCTTTCTTT
TRBJ2-5	-	-	TRBV19	CASRKGGKETQYF	TGTGCCAGTAGGAAAGGCGGGAAAGAGACCCAGTACTTC
TRBJ2-1	-	-	TRBV7-6	CASSSKTGYNEQFF	TGTGCCAGCAGCTCCAAGACAGGCTACAATGAGCAGTTCTTC
TRBJ2-3	-	once	TRBV18	CASSPGESTDTQYF	TGTGCCAGCTCACCCGGAGAGAGCACAGATACGCAGTATTTT
TRBJ2-1	-	-	TRBV30	CACLAIQGDEQFF	TGTGCCTGCCTAGCGATCCAGGGCGATGAGCAGTTCTTC
TRBJ2-3	-	-	TRBV7-9	CASSGDSLAQYF	TGTGCCAGCAGCGGGGACTCCCTAGCGCAGTATTTT
TRBJ1-1	-	few	TRBV13	CASNKDGGTEAFF	TGTGCCAGCAACAAGGACGGAGGCACTGAAGCTTTCTTT
TRBJ1-1	-	-	TRBV28	CASSPGRYTEAFF	TGTGCCAGCAGCCCAGGACGGTACACTGAAGCTTTCTTT
TRBJ1-1	-	once	TRBV6-6	CASSYISNPNTEAFF	TGTGCCAGCAGTTACATAAGTAACCCGAACACTGAAGCTTTCTTT
TRBJ2-7	-	-	TRBV10-3	CAISDTALSYEQYF	TGTGCCATCAGTGACACAGCCCTCTCCTACGAGCAGTACTTC
TRBJ2-7	-	-	TRBV6-5	CASSPTGDYEQYF	TGTGCCAGCAGCCCAACAGGCGACTACGAGCAGTACTTC
TRBJ2-7	-	-	TRBV5-6	CASSLEQVEQYF	TGTGCCAGCAGCTTGGAGCAGGTCGAGCAGTACTTC
TRBJ2-3	-	-	TRBV10-1	CASSDGKGGRPDTQYF	TGCGCCAGCAGTGATGGGAAGGGTGGGAGACCAGATACGCAGTATTTT
TRBJ2-1	TRBD2	-	TRBV27	CASSLLAGGTYNEQFF	TGTGCCAGCAGTTTACTAGCGGGAGGAACTTACAATGAGCAGTTCTTC
TRBJ1-5	-	-	TRBV2	CASSESQDLSWGNQPQHF	TGTGCCAGCAGTGAATCACAGGACCTAAGCTGGGGCAATCAGCCCCAGCATTTT
TRBJ2-5	-	-	TRBV7-9	CASSTARDPPAQYF	TGTGCCAGCAGCACTGCCCGGGACCCCCCTGCCCAGTACTTC
TRBJ2-2	TRBD1	-	TRBV11-2	CASSRTGSDGELFF	TGTGCCAGCAGCCGGACAGGGTCGGACGGGGAGCTGTTTTTT
TRBJ2-7	TRBD1	-	TRBV27	CASRGTAEQYF	TGTGCCAGCAGGGGGACAGCCGAGCAGTACTTC
TRBJ2-3	TRBD1	-	TRBV28	CASSLLGGDRRSTDTQYF	TGTGCCAGCAGTTTATTGGGTGGGGACAGGAGAAGCACAGATACGCAGTATTTT
TRBJ1-5	TRBD1	-	TRBV27	CASTSTGGNQPQHF	TGTGCCAGCACCTCGACAGGGGGGAATCAGCCCCAGCATTTT
TRBJ1-2	TRBD1	once	TRBV2	CASSEARDRVSGGYTF	TGTGCCAGCAGTGAAGCTCGCGACAGGGTCTCGGGTGGCTACACCTTC
TRBJ2-3	-	-	TRBV27	CASSPSKLTDTQYF	TGTGCCAGCAGCCCCTCCAAACTCACAGATACGCAGTATTTT
TRBJ1-3	-	-	TRBV13	CASSLGWGSGNTIYF	TGTGCCAGCAGCTTAGGCTGGGGGTCTGGAAACACCATATATTTT
TRBJ1-2	TRBD1	-	TRBV9	CASSGWDRANANYGYTF	TGTGCCAGCAGCGGGTGGGACAGAGCAAATGCTAACTATGGCTACACCTTC
TRBJ2-3	TRBD2	-	TRBV11-3	CASSLGQASGRSTDTQYF	TGTGCCAGCAGCTTAGGCCAAGCTTCCGGGAGGAGCACAGATACGCAGTATTTT
TRBJ2-2	TRBD2	-	TRBV7-9	CASSSTSGRAPGELFF	TGTGCCAGCAGCTCTACTAGCGGGAGGGCCCCCGGGGAGCTGTTTTTT
TRBJ2-1	-	-	TRBV10-1	CASSEGTVLSGEQFF	TGCGCCAGCAGTGAGGGGACGGTTCTAAGCGGTGAGCAGTTCTTC
TRBJ2-7	-	-	TRBV5-1	CASSFGLGYEQYF	TGCGCCAGCAGCTTCGGTTTGGGCTACGAGCAGTACTTC
TRBJ2-1	TRBD2	-	TRBV5-1	CASHSGRSRIYNEQFF	TGCGCCAGTCACAGCGGGAGGTCCCGGATTTACAATGAGCAGTTCTTC
TRBJ2-4	TRBD2	-	TRBV28	CASSLGTSGNIQYF	TGTGCCAGCAGTTTAGGGACTAGCGGAAACATTCAGTACTTC
TRBJ2-5	-	-	TRBV2	CASREGPPANQETQYF	TGTGCCAGCAGAGAGGGGCCTCCTGCGAACCAAGAGACCCAGTACTTC
TRBJ2-7	TRBD1	-	TRBV5-4	CASSKPGQVNEQYF	TGTGCCAGCAGCAAACCTGGACAGGTGAACGAGCAGTACTTC
TRBJ1-4	TRBD1	once	TRBV4-1	CASSYRDRDEKLFF	TGCGCCAGCAGCTACCGGGACAGGGACGAAAAACTGTTTTTT
TRBJ1-4	-	-	TRBV19	CASSTGTYTTNEKLFF	TGTGCCAGTAGTACAGGGACCTATACAACTAATGAAAAACTGTTTTTT
TRBJ1-1	-	-	TRBV10-1	CASSSVRNTEAFF	TGCGCCAGCAGCTCGGTAAGGAACACTGAAGCTTTCTTT
TRBJ2-7	TRBD1	-	TRBV5-1	CASSLRGTGSYEQYF	TGCGCCAGCAGCTTGAGAGGGACAGGGTCGTACGAGCAGTACTTC
TRBJ2-1	TRBD2	-	TRBV19	CASSIPELAGGYNEQFF	TGTGCCAGTAGTATCCCAGAACTAGCGGGAGGTTACAATGAGCAGTTCTTC
TRBJ2-3	-	-	TRBV15	CATSRAEDYTDTQYF	TGTGCCACCAGCAGAGCGGAGGATTACACAGATACGCAGTATTTT
TRBJ2-7	-	-	TRBV7-2	CASSLGVGVGEQYF	TGTGCCAGCAGCTTAGGGGTCGGGGTCGGGGAGCAGTACTTC
TRBJ1-5	-	-	TRBV2	CASSVWGSNQPQHF	TGTGCCAGCAGTGTATGGGGTAGCAATCAGCCCCAGCATTTT
TRBJ2-1	TRBD2	once	TRBV27	CASSLSSGDTYNEQFF	TGTGCCAGCAGTTTGAGTAGCGGGGATACCTACAATGAGCAGTTCTTC
TRBJ1-2	-	-	TRBV9	CASSVFSSGLFGYGYTF	TGTGCCAGCAGCGTTTTCTCGTCAGGGCTGTTTGGCTATGGCTACACCTTC
TRBJ2-3	-	-	TRBV28	CASSFLGGRGTDTQYF	TGTGCCAGCAGTTTCCTGGGGGGTCGTGGCACAGATACGCAGTATTTT
TRBJ1-1	-	-	TRBV5-1	CASSLGRGNTEAFF	TGCGCCAGCAGCTTGGGAAGGGGGAACACTGAAGCTTTCTTT
TRBJ1-6	TRBD1	-	TRBV13	CASSSTDREDSPLHF	TGTGCCAGCAGCTCGACCGACAGGGAGGATTCACCCCTCCACTTT
TRBJ2-1	-	-	TRBV6-5	CASSYLFGLTYNEQFF	TGTGCCAGCAGTTACTTGTTCGGGTTAACCTACAATGAGCAGTTCTTC
TRBJ2-1	-	-	TRBV7-9	CASSFANILDNEQFF	TGTGCCAGCAGCTTTGCCAACATCCTTGACAATGAGCAGTTCTTC
TRBJ2-7	-	-	TRBV2	CASSLSDGNYEQYF	TGTGCCAGCAGTCTATCGGACGGAAACTACGAGCAGTACTTC
TRBJ2-3	-	-	TRBV7-6	CASSLEGVVTDTQYF	TGTGCCAGCAGCTTAGAGGGAGTGGTCACAGATACGCAGTATTTT